Listed below are T cell receptor beta chains from one sample, sequenced in a study of T-cell memory formation after mild COVID-19. A single record per CDR3 protein comes from TCRdb applying MiXCR to the 5' RACE reads. The table lists tens of thousands of distinct CDR3 sequences, 16% of them singletons. Input material: PBMCs or a T cell subset sorted from them (not recorded which). These TCRs come from an adult woman who had mild COVID-19 (a few samples of this study predate the infection). Cell type and time point are not known. CDR3s leave out the opening cysteine and the closing phenylalanine or tryptophan.

j_call | v_call | cdr3_aa
TRBJ2-5 | TRBV29-1 | SVEDQGGQETQY
TRBJ2-7 | TRBV27 | ASSFGDPGDYEQY
TRBJ2-1 | TRBV4-1 | ASSQTSGGEF
TRBJ2-1 | TRBV4-1 | ASSFRQGNYNEQF
TRBJ2-6 | TRBV23-1 | ASSQSQGQGTGSGANVLT
TRBJ2-5 | TRBV4-3 | ASSQDTTGPGVAQY
TRBJ1-2 | TRBV20-1 | SARTGGGYT
TRBJ2-7 | TRBV7-9 | ASSPLQGVWEQY
TRBJ2-2 | TRBV7-8 | ASSFHTTNTGELF
TRBJ2-5 | TRBV5-6 | ASSLQALETQY